These T cell receptor beta chains were read from a single sample in a study of CD8 T cells in Susac syndrome. Each CDR3 protein is one row after TCRdb ran MiXCR on the immunoSEQ multiplex PCR reads. The sample records some 170,000 distinct CDR3 sequences, roughly 93% being singletons. The sequenced sample consisted of CD4+ T cells from PBMCs. The source is a human donor in good health. The CDR3 runs from the conserved cysteine through the conserved F or W. The D gene is left open where the match is weak. Expanded clones get a size class; other rows say once, few or many, or leave the size out.

D	V	J	size	CDR3	DNA
.	TRBV12-3/TRBV12-4	TRBJ1-2	.	CASSLPGTNYGYTF	TGTGCCAGCAGCCTACCCGGGACCAACTATGGCTACACCTTC
.	TRBV7-3	TRBJ2-3	.	CASSYRGGSTDTQYF	TGTGCCAGCAGCTATCGCGGGGGCAGCACAGATACGCAGTATTTT
.	TRBV30	TRBJ2-7	.	CAWSSGGEQYF	TGTGCCTGGAGCTCCGGGGGCGAGCAGTACTTC
.	TRBV5-1	TRBJ1-1	.	CASSLWGDTEAFF	TGCGCCAGCAGCTTGTGGGGGGACACTGAAGCTTTCTTT
.	TRBV29-1	TRBJ2-2	.	CSVEKTGNTGELFF	TGCAGCGTTGAGAAGACAGGGAACACCGGGGAGCTGTTTTTT
.	TRBV9	TRBJ2-3	.	CASSVALLEETQYF	TGTGCCAGCAGCGTAGCTCTGCTAGAGGAGACGCAGTATTTT
.	TRBV20-1	TRBJ1-2	.	CSARGPGQGYGYTF	TGCAGTGCTAGAGGACCGGGGCAGGGCTATGGCTACACCTTC
.	TRBV7-9	TRBJ1-4	.	CASMGMNEKLFF	TGTGCCAGCATGGGGATGAATGAAAAACTGTTTTTT
.	TRBV30	TRBJ2-3	.	CAWRGPYRLTDTQYF	TGTGCCTGGAGAGGACCTTACAGGCTTACAGATACGCAGTATTTT
.	TRBV19	TRBJ2-6	.	CASRQNGANVLTF	TGTGCCAGTAGGCAAAATGGGGCCAACGTCCTGACTTTC
TRBD1	TRBV27	TRBJ1-1	.	CASSSPRGKNTEAFF	TGTGCCAGCAGTTCACCCAGGGGGAAGAACACTGAAGCTTTCTTT
.	TRBV6-5	TRBJ1-1	.	CASSYDSYRSNTEAFF	TGTGCCAGCAGTTATGATAGTTACAGGTCGAACACTGAAGCTTTCTTT
.	TRBV27	TRBJ1-2	once	CASSFRESGGYTF	TGTGCCAGCAGTTTCCGGGAGTCCGGTGGCTACACCTTC
.	TRBV6-2/TRBV6-3	TRBJ2-1	once	CASSYSWTEQFF	TGTGCCAGCAGTTACTCATGGACAGAGCAGTTCTTC
TRBD1	TRBV9	TRBJ2-5	.	CASSGTGGAQYF	TGTGCCAGCAGCGGGACAGGGGGCGCCCAGTACTTC
.	TRBV24-1	TRBJ2-2	.	CATSDSDSTSTGELFF	TGTGCCACCAGTGATTCTGACAGTACCTCCACCGGGGAGCTGTTTTTT
.	TRBV7-9	TRBJ1-4	.	CASSQGTAATNEKLFF	TGTGCCAGCAGCCAAGGGACGGCTGCAACTAATGAAAAACTGTTTTTT
.	TRBV29-1	TRBJ1-4	once	CSVVPRGGLGTNEKLFF	TGCAGCGTTGTCCCTCGGGGGGGGCTGGGGACTAATGAAAAACTGTTTTTT
.	TRBV27	TRBJ2-2	.	CASKAGSKTGELFF	TGTGCCAGCAAGGCAGGGTCCAAGACCGGGGAGCTGTTTTTT
TRBD1	TRBV6-1	TRBJ1-5	.	CASRAGGQGHSNQPQHF	TGTGCCAGCAGAGCCGGTGGACAGGGTCATAGCAATCAGCCCCAGCATTTT
TRBD1	TRBV7-2	TRBJ1-4	.	CASGPGQGNEKLFF	TGTGCCAGCGGACCGGGACAGGGAAATGAAAAACTGTTTTTT
.	TRBV7-3	TRBJ1-2	once	CASSPGMGGYTF	TGTGCCAGCAGCCCCGGGATGGGGGGCTACACCTTC
TRBD1	TRBV20-1	TRBJ1-4	.	CSAPLVGTGNEKLFF	TGCAGTGCTCCCCTCGTAGGGACAGGGAATGAAAAACTGTTTTTT
.	TRBV29-1	TRBJ2-1	few	CSSRGGLNNEQFF	TGCAGCTCCCGAGGGGGGCTAAACAATGAGCAGTTCTTC
.	TRBV5-1	TRBJ2-3	once	CASSSLVPTDTQYF	TGCGCCAGCAGCTCCCTGGTTCCCACAGATACGCAGTATTTT
.	TRBV12-3/TRBV12-4	TRBJ1-5	.	CASSRYRGARGHQPQHF	TGTGCCAGCAGTCGTTACCGGGGCGCAAGGGGCCATCAGCCCCAGCATTTT
.	TRBV3-1	TRBJ2-7	.	CASSQGRGYEQYF	TGTGCCAGCAGCCAAGGTCGCGGCTACGAGCAGTACTTC
.	TRBV9	TRBJ1-1	.	CASSVEVLSTEAFF	TGTGCCAGCAGCGTAGAGGTCCTCTCCACTGAAGCTTTCTTT
.	TRBV29-1	TRBJ2-2	.	CSVRTSGELFF	TGCAGCGTCCGGACCTCGGGAGAGCTGTTTTTT
TRBD1	TRBV19	TRBJ2-2	.	CASSTRTGANTGELFF	TGTGCCAGTAGTACGAGGACAGGCGCGAACACCGGGGAGCTGTTTTTT
TRBD2	TRBV12-3/TRBV12-4	TRBJ2-1	.	CASSLGGGVYNEQFF	TGTGCCAGCAGTTTAGGCGGGGGGGTTTACAATGAGCAGTTCTTC
TRBD2	TRBV6-5	TRBJ2-1	.	CASSLRGGNEQFF	TGTGCCAGCAGTCTGCGGGGGGGCAATGAGCAGTTCTTC